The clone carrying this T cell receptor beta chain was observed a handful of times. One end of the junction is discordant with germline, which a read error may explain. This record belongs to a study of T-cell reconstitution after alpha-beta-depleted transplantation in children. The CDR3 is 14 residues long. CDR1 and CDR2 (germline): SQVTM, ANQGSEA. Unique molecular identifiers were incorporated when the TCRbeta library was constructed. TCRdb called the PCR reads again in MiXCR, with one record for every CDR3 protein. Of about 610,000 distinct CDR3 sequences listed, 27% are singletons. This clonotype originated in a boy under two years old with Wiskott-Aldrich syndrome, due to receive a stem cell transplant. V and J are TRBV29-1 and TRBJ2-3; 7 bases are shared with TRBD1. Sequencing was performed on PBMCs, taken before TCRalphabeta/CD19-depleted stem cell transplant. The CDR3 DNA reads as TGCAGCGTGGAAGACAGGGCCCGCACAGATACGCAGTATTTT. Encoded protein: CSVEDRARTDTQYF.